Each of the 7 T cell receptor beta chains below was sequenced from the same sample in a study of Ad26.COV2.S vaccination and SARS-CoV-2 variants. The method was immunoSEQ multiplex PCR; TCRdb's version includes in-frame clones alone and lacks a portion of them. The table includes around 250,000 clones, around 88% detected once. Documented treatment: approximately 18 received Ad26.COV2.S at low or high dose, single or two shots; five or six received placebo; per-sample allocation not given. Material that was analyzed had been drawn on day 63 after the first vaccine or placebo injection. The material was peripheral blood, obtained in a trial of Ad26.COV2.S vaccine versus placebo. The receptors shown here come from a person aged 18-60 years who received the Ad26.COV2.S COVID-19 vaccine or a placebo.

The genes are TRBV7-9 and TRBJ2-5; D unclear. The CDR3 totals 12 residues. The germline CDR1 and CDR2 sequences are SEHNR and FQNEAQ (reference sequence). With 10 bases removed from V and 4 bases from J, the gap between germline ends came to 13 bases. Here the CDR3 reads CAIRGPGETQYF. CDR3 DNA: TGTGCCATACGAGGCCCTGGAGAGACCCAGTACTTC.

V and J are TRBV15 and TRBJ2-7; no clear D. Trimming left V 1 base short and J 6 bases short, with 10 bases between. The CDR3 runs to 13 residues. Germline lookup yields CDR1 LNHNV and CDR2 YYDKDF (reference sequence). The CDR3 DNA is TGTGCCACCAGCAGAGTAAAACAATCCGAGCAGTACTTC. As protein: CATSRVKQSEQYF. The full variable domain, rest sourced from reference TRBV15 and TRBJ2-7, is DAMVIQNPRYQVTQFGKPVTLSCSQTLNHNVMYWYQQKSSQAPKLLFHYYDKDFNNEADTPDNFQSRRPNTSFCFLDIRSPGLGDTAMYLCATSRVKQSEQYFGPGTRLTVT.

The chain combines TRBV27 with TRBJ1-1; 7 positions match TRBD1. In germline, CDR1 is MNHEY, CDR2 SMNVEV (reference sequence). Germline trimming cut 7 bases from V and 8 bases from J; bases unmatched to any gene: 10. The CDR3 length is 13 residues. CDR3 nucleotide sequence: TGTGCCAGCAACCAACAGGGGATAGGGGAAGCTTTCTTT. Its translation: CASNQQGIGEAFF.

The rearrangement uses TRBV3-1 (or the pseudogene TRBV3-2) and TRBJ2-5; D not certain. The CDR3 runs 13 residues. In germline, CDR1 is LGHDT, CDR2 YNNKEL (reference sequence). The germline V and J ends were trimmed by 0 bases and 13 bases, with 15 bases remaining between them. CDR3 bases: TGTGCCAGCAGCCAAGATTCAACGGGCCTGAGGTACTTC. It is translated as CASSQDSTGLRYF.

The chain recombines TRBV5-5 with TRBJ2-7; 8 bases fit TRBD2. Germline CDR1 is SGHKS and CDR2 is YYEKEE (reference sequence). The CDR3 covers 14 residues. V was clipped by 6 bases and J by 5 bases; unmatched bases: 10. The CDR3 loop is CASKPGLGMDEQYF. CDR3 coding DNA: TGTGCCAGCAAACCGGGACTAGGGATGGACGAGCAGTACTTC.

V is TRBV6-5 and J is TRBJ2-7, with 9 bases matching TRBD1. The CDR3 is 15 residues long. The V and J ends lost 7 bases and 6 bases, in that order; junction bases with no gene match: 13. Germline V gives CDR1 MNHEY, CDR2 SVGAGI. CDR3 loop: CASTAVGTGSGEQYF. DNA of the CDR3: TGTGCCAGCACCGCCGTCGGGACAGGGAGCGGCGAGCAGTACTTC.

J is TRBJ2-5 and V is TRBV6-2 or TRBV6-3; D gene uncertain. The CDR3 spans 17 residues. Germline V gene sequence: CDR1 MNHEY, CDR2 SVGEGT. V was trimmed by 2 bases and J by 1 base, leaving 17 bases between them. CDR3 sequence reads: CASSYPLESLPQETQYF. The CDR3 bases are TGTGCCAGCAGTTACCCACTGGAGTCTCTGCCCCAAGAGACCCAGTACTTC.